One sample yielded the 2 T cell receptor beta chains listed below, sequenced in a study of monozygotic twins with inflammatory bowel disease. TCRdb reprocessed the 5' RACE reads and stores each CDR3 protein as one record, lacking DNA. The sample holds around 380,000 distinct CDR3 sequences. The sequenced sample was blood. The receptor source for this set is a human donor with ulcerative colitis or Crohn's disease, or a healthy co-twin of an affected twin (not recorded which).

CDR3 residues: CASSQGLQGAGNIQYF. The rearrangement uses TRBV4-1 and TRBJ2-4; the D call from TCRdb, TRBD1, cannot be confirmed without DNA. The length of the CDR3 is 16 residues. Germline CDR1 is MGHRA and CDR2 is YSYEKL.

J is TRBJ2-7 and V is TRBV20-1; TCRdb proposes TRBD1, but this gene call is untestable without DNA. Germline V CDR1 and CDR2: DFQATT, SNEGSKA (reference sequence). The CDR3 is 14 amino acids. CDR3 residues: CSAHLGGSSYEQYF.